This T cell receptor (beta chain) originates from a study of T cell responses to AZD1222 COVID-19 vaccine. Libraries were prepared by immunoSEQ multiplex PCR; TCRdb keeps only in-frame clonotypes and omits some of them. The repertoire holds about 110,000 clones, with under 95% as singletons. Findings of the study overall: Two doses of AZD1222 preceded a rise in Spike-specific TCR breadth and depth. In all cases, repertoires were sampled only after the peak T cell response. There were mostly white British donors and more females than males, and clonal diversity was possibly underestimated. At baseline, just a handful of AZD1222 recipients tested seropositive.

Only one count was recorded for this clone. Its matching antigen is unknown. CDR3 size: 14 residues. V shed 10 bases and J shed 1 base, with 16 bases lying between them. CDR1 is SNHLY and CDR2 is FYNNEI in the germline V gene. The gene calls are TRBV2 and TRBJ1-1, with D unresolved. The sample here was peripheral blood, taken on day 0 of AZD1222 vaccination. The TCR sequence derives from an adult in good health. Here the CDR3 reads CATQPAVGNTEAFF. DNA for the CDR3: TGTGCCACCCAACCCGCGGTCGGGAACACTGAAGCTTTCTTT.